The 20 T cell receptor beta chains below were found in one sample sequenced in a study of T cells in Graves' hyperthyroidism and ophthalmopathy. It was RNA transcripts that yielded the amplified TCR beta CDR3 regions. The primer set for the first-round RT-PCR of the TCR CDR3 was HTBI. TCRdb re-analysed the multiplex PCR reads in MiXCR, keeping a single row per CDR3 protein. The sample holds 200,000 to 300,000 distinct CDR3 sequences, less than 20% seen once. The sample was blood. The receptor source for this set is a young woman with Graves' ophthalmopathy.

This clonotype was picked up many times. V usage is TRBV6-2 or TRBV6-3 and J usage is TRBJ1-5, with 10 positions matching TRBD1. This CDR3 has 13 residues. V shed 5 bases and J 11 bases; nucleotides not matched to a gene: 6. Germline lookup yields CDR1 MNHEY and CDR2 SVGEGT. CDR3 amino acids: CASSAGTGAAQHF. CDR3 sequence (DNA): TGTGCCAGCAGTGCCGGGACAGGGGCCGCCCAGCATTTT.

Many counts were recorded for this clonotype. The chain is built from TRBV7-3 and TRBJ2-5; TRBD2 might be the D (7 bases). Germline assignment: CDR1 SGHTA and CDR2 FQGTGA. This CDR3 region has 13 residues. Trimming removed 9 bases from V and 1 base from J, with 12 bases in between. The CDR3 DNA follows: TGTGCCAGTGGGGGGGGGCCCCAAGAGACCCAGTACTTC. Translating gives CASGGGPQETQYF.

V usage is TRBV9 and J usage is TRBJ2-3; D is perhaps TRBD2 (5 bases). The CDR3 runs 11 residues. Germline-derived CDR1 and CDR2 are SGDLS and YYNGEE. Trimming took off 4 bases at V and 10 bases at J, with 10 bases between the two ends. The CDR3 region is CASSSGLSQYF. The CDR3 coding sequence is TGTGCCAGCAGCTCCGGACTTTCGCAGTATTTT.

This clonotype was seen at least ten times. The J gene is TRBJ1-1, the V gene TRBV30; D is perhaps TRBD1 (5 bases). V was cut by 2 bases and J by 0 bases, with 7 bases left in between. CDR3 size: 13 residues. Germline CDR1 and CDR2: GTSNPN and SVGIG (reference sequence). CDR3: CAWSSRVNTEAFF. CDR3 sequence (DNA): TGTGCCTGGAGTAGCAGGGTGAACACTGAAGCTTTCTTT.

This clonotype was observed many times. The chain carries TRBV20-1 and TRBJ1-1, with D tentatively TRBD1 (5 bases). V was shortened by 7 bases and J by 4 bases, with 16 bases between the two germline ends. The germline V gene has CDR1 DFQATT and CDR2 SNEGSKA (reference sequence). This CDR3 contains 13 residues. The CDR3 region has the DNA TGCAGTGGTGGTTCAGGGAGGGTCACTGAAGCTTTCTTT. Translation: CSGGSGRVTEAFF.

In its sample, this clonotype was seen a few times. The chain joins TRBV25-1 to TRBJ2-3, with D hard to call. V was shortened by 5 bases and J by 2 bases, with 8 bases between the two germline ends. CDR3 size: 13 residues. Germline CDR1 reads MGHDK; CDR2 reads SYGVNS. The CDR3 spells CASSIPHTDTQYF. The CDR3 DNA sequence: TGTGCCAGCAGTATACCCCACACAGATACGCAGTATTTT. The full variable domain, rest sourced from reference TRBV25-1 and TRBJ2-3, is EADIYQTPRYLVIGTGKKITLECSQTMGHDKMYWYQQDPGMELHLIHYSYGVNSTEKGDLSSESTVSRIRTEHFPLTLESARPSHTSQYLCASSIPHTDTQYFGPGTRLTVL.

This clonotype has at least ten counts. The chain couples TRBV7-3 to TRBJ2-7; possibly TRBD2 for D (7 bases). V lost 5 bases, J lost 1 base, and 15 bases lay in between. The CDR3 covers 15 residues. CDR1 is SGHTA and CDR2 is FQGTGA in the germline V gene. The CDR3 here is CASSELEGGSYEQYF. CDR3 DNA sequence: TGTGCCAGCAGCGAGCTCGAGGGGGGGTCCTACGAGCAGTACTTC.

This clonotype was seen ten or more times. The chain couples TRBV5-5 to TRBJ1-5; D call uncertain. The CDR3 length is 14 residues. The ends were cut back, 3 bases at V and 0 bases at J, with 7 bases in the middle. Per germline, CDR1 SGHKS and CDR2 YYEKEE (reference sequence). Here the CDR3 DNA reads TGTGCCAGCAGCTCGTGGGGTAGCAATCAGCCCCAGCATTTT. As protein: CASSSWGSNQPQHF. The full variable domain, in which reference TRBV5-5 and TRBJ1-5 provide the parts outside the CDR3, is DAGVTQSPTHLIKTRGQQVTLRCSPISGHKSVSWYQQVLGQGPQFIFQYYEKEERGRGNFPDRFSARQFPNYSSELNVNALLLGDSALYLCASSSWGSNQPQHFGDGTRLSIL.

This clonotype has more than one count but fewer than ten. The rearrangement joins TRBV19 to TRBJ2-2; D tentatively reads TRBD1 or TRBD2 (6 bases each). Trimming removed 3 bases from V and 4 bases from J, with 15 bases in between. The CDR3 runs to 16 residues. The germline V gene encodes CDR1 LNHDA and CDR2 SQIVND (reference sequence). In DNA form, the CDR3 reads TGTGCCAGTAGTATGATGGGGGGCACCGGCACCGGGGAGCTGTTTTTT. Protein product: CASSMMGGTGTGELFF.

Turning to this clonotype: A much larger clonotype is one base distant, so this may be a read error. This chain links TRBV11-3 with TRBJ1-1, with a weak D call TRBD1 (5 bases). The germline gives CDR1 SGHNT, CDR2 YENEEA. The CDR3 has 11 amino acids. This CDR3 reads CPSIGDRLAFF. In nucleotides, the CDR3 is TGTCCCAGCATCGGGGACCGCTTAGCTTTCTTT.

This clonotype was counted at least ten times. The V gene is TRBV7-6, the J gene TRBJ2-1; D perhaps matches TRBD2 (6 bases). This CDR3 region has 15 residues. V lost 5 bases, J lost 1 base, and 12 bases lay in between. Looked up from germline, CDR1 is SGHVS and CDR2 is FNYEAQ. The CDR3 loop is CASSPRAGSYNEQFF. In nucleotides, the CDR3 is TGTGCCAGCAGCCCTCGTGCGGGGTCCTACAATGAGCAGTTCTTC.

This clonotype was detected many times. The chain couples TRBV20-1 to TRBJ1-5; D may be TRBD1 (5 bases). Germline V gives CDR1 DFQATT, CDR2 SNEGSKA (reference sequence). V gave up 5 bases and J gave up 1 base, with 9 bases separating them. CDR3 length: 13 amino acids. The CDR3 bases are TGCAGTGCTTCGGGGACCAGCAATCAGCCCCAGCATTTT. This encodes CSASGTSNQPQHF.

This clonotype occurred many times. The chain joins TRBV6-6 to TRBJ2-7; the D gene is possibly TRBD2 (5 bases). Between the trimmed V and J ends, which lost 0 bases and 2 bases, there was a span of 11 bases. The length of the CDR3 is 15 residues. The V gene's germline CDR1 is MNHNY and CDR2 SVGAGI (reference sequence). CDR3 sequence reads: CASSYSGSSTYEQYF. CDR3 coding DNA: TGTGCCAGCAGTTACTCGGGGAGTTCAACCTACGAGCAGTACTTC.

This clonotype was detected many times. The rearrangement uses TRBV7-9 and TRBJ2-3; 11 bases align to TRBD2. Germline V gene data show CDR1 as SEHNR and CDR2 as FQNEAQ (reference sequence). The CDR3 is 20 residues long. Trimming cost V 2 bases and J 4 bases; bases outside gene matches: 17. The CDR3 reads CASSLRLAGGGPTGPDTQYF. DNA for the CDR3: TGTGCCAGCAGCTTACGTCTAGCGGGAGGAGGTCCAACGGGGCCAGATACGCAGTATTTT. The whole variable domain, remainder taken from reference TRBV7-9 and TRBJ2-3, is DTGVSQNPRHKITKRGQNVTFRCDPISEHNRLYWYRQTLGQGPEFLTYFQNEAQLEKSRLLSDRFSAERPKGSFSTLEIQRTEQGDSAMYLCASSLRLAGGGPTGPDTQYFGPGTRLTVL.

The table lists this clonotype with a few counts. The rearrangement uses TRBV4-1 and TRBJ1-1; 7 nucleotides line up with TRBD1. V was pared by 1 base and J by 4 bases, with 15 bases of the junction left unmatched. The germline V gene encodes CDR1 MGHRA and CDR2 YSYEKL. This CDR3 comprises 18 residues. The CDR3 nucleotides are TGCGCCAGCAGCCAAGGTATTCTTAACAGGGGAGGAGGCACTGAAGCTTTCTTT. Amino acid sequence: CASSQGILNRGGGTEAFF.

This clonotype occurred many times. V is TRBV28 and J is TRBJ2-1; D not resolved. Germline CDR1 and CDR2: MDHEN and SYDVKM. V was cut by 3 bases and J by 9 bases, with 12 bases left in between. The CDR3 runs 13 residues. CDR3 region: CASSFGVGGEQFF. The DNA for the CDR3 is TGTGCCAGCAGTTTTGGGGTTGGTGGTGAGCAGTTCTTC. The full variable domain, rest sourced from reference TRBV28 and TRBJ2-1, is DVKVTQSSRYLVKRTGEKVFLECVQDMDHENMFWYRQDPGLGLRLIYFSYDVKMKEKGDIPEGYSVSREKKERFSLILESASTNQTSMYLCASSFGVGGEQFFGPGTRLTVL.

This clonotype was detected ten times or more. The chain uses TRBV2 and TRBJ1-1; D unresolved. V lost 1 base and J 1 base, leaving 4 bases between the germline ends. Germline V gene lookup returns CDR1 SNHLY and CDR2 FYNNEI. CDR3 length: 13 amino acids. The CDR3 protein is CASSEGWNTEAFF. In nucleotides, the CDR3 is TGTGCCAGCAGTGAAGGGTGGAACACTGAAGCTTTCTTT.

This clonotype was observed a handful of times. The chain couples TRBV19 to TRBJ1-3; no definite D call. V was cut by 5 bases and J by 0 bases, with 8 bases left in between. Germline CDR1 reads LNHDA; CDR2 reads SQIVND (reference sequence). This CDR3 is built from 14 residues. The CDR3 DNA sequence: TGTGCCAGTAGTGATGGGAGCTCTGGAAACACCATATATTTT. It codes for CASSDGSSGNTIYF.

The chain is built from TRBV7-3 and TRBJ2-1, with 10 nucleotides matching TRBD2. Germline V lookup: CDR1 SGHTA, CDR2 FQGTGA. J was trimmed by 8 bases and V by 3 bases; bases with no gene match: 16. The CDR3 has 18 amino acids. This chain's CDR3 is CASSFLAGGTRLMDEQFF. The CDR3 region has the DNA TGTGCCAGCAGCTTCTTAGCGGGGGGCACCCGACTTATGGATGAGCAGTTCTTC.

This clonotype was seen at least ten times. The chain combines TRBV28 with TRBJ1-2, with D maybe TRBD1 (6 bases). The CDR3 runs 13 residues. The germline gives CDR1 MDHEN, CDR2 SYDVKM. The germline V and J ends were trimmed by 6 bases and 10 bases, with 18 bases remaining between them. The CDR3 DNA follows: TGTGCCAGCAGCCCCGCCTACAGGGAGGTCTACACCTTC. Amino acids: CASSPAYREVYTF.